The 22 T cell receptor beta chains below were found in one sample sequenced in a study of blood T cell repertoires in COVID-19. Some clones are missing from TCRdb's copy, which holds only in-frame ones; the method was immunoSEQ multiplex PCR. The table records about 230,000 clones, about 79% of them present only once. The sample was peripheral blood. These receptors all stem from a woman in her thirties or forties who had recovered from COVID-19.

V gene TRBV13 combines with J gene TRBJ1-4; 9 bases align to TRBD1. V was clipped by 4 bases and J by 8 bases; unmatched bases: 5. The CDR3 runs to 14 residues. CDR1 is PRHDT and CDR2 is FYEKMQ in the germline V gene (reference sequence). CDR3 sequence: CASSSRTGEEKLFF. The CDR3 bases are TGTGCCAGCAGCTCCCGGACAGGGGAAGAAAAACTGTTTTTT. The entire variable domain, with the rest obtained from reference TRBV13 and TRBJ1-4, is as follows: AAGVIQSPRHLIKEKRETATLKCYPIPRHDTVYWYQQGPGQDPQFLISFYEKMQSDKGSIPDRFSAQQFSDYHSELNMSSLELGDSALYFCASSSRTGEEKLFFGSGTQLSVL.

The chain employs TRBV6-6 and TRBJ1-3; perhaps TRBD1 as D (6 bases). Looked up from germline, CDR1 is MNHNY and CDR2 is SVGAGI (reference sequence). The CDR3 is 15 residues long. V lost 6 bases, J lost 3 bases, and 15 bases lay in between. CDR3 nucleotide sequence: TGTGCCAGCAGGTCAACAGGGTCTGGTGGAAACACCATATATTTT. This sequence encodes CASRSTGSGGNTIYF.

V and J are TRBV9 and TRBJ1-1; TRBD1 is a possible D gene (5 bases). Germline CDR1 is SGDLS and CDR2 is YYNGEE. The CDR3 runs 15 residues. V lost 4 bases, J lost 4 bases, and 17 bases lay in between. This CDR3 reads CASSPRFGAGTEAFF. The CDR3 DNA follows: TGTGCCAGCAGCCCCCGTTTTGGGGCTGGCACTGAAGCTTTCTTT. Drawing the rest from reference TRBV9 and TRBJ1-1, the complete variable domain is DSGVTQTPKHLITATGQRVTLRCSPRSGDLSVYWYQQSLDQGLQFLIQYYNGEERAKGNILERFSAQQFPDLHSELNLSSLELGDSALYFCASSPRFGAGTEAFFGQGTRLTVV.

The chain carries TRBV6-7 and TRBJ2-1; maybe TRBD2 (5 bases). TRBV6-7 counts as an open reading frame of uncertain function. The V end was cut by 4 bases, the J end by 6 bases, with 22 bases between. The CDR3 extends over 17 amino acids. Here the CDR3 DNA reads TGTGCCAGCAGTTCCAGCGTGAAAACGGGATCTGTCAATGAGCAGTTCTTC. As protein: CASSSSVKTGSVNEQFF.

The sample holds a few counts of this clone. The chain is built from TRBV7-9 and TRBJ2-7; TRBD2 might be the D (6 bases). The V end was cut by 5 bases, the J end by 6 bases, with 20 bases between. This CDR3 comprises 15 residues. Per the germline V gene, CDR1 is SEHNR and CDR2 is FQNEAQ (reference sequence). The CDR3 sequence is CASSISGHGLIEQYF. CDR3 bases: TGTGCCAGCAGCATTAGCGGACATGGACTAATCGAGCAGTACTTC.

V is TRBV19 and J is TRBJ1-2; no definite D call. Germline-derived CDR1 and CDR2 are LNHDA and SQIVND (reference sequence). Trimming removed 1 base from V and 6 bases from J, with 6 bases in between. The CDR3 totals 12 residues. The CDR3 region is CASSIAGDGYTF. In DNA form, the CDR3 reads TGTGCCAGTAGTATAGCCGGGGATGGCTACACCTTC.

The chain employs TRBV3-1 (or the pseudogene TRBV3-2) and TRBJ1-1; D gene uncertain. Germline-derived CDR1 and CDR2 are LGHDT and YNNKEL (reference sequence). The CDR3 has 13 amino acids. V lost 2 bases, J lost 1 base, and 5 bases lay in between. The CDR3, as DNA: TGTGCCAGCAGCCAAATGGCGAACACTGAAGCTTTCTTT. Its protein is CASSQMANTEAFF.

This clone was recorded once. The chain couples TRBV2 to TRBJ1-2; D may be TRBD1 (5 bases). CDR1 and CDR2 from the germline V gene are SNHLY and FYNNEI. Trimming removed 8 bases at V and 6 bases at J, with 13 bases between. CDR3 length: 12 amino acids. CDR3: CASGTSEHGYTF. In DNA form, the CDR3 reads TGTGCCAGCGGGACTTCAGAGCATGGCTACACCTTC.

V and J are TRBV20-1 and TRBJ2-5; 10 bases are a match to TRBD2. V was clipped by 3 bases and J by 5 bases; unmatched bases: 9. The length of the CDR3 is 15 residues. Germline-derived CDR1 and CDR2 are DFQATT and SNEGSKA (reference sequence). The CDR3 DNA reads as TGCAGTGCTAGTGGTAGCGGGGGGCTCGGCGAGACCCAGTACTTC. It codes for CSASGSGGLGETQYF.

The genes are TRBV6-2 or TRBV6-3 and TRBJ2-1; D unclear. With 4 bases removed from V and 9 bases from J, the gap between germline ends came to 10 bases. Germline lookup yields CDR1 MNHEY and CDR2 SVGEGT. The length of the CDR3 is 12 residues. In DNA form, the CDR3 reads TGTGCCAGCAGTTCCCCCTATGTTGAGCAGTTCTTC. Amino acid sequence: CASSSPYVEQFF.

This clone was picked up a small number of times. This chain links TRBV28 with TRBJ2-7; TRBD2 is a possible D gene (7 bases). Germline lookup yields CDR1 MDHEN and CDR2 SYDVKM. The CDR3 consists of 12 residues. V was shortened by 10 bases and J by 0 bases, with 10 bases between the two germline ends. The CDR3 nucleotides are TGTGCCACCGGGGGGCCCTCCTACGAGCAGTACTTC. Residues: CATGGPSYEQYF. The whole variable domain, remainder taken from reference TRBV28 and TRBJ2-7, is DVKVTQSSRYLVKRTGEKVFLECVQDMDHENMFWYRQDPGLGLRLIYFSYDVKMKEKGDIPEGYSVSREKKERFSLILESASTNQTSMYLCATGGPSYEQYFGPGTRLTVT.

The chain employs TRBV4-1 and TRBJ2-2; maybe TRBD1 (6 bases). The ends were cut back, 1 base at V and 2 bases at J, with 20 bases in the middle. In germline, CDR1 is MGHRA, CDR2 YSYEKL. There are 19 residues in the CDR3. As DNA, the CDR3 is TGCGCCAGCAGCCAAGGGGCTGCAGGGGTCGTGCTCAACACCGGGGAGCTGTTTTTT. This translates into CASSQGAAGVVLNTGELFF.

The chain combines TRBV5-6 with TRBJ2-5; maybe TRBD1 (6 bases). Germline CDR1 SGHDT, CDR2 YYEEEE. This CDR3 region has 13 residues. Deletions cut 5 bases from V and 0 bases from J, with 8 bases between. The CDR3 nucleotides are TGTGCCAGCAGGGGACACCACCAAGAGACCCAGTACTTC. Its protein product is CASRGHHQETQYF.

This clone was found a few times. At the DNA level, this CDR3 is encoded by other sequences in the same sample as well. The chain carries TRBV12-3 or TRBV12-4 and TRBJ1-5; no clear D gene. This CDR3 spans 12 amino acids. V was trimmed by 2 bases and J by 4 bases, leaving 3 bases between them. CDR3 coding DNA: TGTGCCAGCAGTTTATTAAATCAGCCCCAGCATTTT. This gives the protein CASSLLNQPQHF.

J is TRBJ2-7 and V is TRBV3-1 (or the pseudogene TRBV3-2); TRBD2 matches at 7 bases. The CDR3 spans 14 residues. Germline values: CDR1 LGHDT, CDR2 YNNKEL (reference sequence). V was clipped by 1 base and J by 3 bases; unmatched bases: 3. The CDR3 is CASSQVPSGYEQYF. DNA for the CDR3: TGTGCCAGCAGCCAAGTTCCTAGCGGCTACGAGCAGTACTTC.

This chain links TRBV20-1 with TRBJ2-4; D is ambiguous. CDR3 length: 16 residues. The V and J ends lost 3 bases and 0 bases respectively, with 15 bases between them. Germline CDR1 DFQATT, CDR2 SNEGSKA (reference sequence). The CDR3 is CSASVLPDLAKNIQYF. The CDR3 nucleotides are TGCAGTGCTAGTGTACTACCCGACCTAGCCAAAAACATTCAGTACTTC.

CDR3: CASSPPGRVRTDTQYF. Here the CDR3 DNA reads TGTGCCAGCAGCCCCCCTGGCAGGGTTCGGACAGATACGCAGTATTTT. The rearrangement joins TRBV14 to TRBJ2-3; the D gene is possibly TRBD1 (5 bases). Germline V gene lookup returns CDR1 SGHDN and CDR2 FVKESK. The CDR3 spans 16 residues. Trimming removed 4 bases at V and 3 bases at J, with 17 bases between.

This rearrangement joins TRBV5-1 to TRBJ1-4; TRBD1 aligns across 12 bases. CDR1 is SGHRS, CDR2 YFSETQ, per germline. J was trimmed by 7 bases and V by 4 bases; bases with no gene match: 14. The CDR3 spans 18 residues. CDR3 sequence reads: CASSMTGTGGGEIEKLFF. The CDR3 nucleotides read TGCGCCAGCAGCATGACCGGGACAGGGGGCGGCGAAATTGAAAAACTGTTTTTT.

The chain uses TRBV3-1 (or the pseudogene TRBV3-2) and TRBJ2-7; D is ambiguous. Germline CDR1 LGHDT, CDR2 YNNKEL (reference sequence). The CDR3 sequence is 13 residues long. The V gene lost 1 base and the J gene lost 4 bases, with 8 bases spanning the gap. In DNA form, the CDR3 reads TGTGCCAGCAGCCAAGTTAATTTTTACGAGCAGTACTTC. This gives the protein CASSQVNFYEQYF.

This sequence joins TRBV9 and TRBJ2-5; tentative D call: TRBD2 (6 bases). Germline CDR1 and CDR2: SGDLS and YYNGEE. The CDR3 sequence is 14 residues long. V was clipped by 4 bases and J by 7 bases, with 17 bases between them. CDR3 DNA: TGTGCCAGCAGCCCCACCTCCGTGCGGGGGACCCAGTACTTC. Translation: CASSPTSVRGTQYF.

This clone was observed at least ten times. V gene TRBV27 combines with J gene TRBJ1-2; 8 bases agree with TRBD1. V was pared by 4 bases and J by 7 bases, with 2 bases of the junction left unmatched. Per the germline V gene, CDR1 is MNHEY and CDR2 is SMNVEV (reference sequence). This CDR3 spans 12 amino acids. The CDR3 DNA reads TGTGCCAGCAGTTCAGGGGGCCGTGGCTACACCTTC. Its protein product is CASSSGGRGYTF.

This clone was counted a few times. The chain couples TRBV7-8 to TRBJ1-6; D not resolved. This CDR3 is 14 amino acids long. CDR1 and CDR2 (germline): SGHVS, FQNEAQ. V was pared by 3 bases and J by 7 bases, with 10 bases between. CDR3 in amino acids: CASSLRPENSPLHF. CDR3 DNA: TGTGCCAGCAGCTTGCGGCCGGAGAATTCACCCCTCCACTTT.